Given below is one T cell receptor beta chain in context. The antigen is not known. The sample belongs to a study of cytomegalovirus exposure and HLA in healthy donors. PCR primers comprised 60 Vbeta and 13 Jbeta primers. Generated by immunoSEQ multiplex PCR, the TCRdb table keeps only in-frame clones and is missing some. The data hold about 190,000 clones, with roughly 84% observed a single time. CDR3 length: 15 residues. Per the germline V gene, CDR1 is SGHRS and CDR2 is YFSETQ. J lost 2 bases, V lost 4 bases, and 6 bases had no gene match. Study observations and caveats: The study labeled 150 to 200 TCR beta chains cytomegalovirus-associated.

The origin of this receptor is a boy aged 5 to 17 in good health and CMV-seronegative. The sample taken for sequencing was PBMCs. The rearrangement uses TRBV5-1 and TRBJ2-3; TRBD1 aligns across 8 bases. The CDR3 spells CASSPGQAYTDTQYF. For the CDR3, the DNA is TGCGCCAGCAGCCCGGGACAGGCGTACACAGATACGCAGTATTTT.